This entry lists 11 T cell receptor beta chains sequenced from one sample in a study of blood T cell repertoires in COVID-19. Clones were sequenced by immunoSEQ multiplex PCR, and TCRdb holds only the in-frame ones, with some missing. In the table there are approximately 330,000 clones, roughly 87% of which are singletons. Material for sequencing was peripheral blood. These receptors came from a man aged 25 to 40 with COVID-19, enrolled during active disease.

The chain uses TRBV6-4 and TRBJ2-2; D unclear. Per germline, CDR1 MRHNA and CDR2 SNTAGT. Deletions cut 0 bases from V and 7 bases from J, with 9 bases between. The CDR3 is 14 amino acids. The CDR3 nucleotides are TGTGCCAGCAGTGACTCGAGGTTTAGCGGGGAGCTGTTTTTT. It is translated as CASSDSRFSGELFF.

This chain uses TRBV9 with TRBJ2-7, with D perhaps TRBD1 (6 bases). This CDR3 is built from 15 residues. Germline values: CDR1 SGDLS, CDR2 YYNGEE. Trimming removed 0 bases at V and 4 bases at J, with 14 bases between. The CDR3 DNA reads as TGTGCCAGCAGCGTAGATGCAGGGACAACTTACGAGCAGTACTTC. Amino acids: CASSVDAGTTYEQYF.

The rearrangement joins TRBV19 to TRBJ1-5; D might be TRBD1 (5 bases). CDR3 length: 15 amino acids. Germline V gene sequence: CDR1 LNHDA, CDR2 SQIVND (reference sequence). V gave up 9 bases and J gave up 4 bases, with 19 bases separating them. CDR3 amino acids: CASRTMSQGNQPQHF. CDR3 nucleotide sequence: TGTGCCAGCCGTACTATGAGTCAGGGTAATCAGCCCCAGCATTTT.

This chain's CDR3 is CASTRDRPYNEQFF. The CDR3 DNA sequence: TGTGCCAGCACCCGGGACAGACCCTACAATGAGCAGTTCTTC. This sequence joins TRBV7-2 and TRBJ2-1; 7 nucleotides agree with TRBD1. Trimming cost V 7 bases and J 2 bases; bases outside gene matches: 5. Per germline, CDR1 SGHTA and CDR2 FQGNSA. This CDR3 contains 14 residues.

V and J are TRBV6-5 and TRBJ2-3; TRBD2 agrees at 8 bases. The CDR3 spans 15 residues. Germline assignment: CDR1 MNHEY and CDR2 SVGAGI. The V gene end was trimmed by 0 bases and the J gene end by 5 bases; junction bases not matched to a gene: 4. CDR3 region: CASSYSPGGIDTQYF. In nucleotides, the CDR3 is TGTGCCAGCAGTTACTCGCCGGGAGGGATAGATACGCAGTATTTT.

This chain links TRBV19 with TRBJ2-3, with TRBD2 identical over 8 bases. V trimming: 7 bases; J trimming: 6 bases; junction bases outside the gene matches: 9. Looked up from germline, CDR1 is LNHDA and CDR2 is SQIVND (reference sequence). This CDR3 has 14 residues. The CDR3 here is CASNPGGPRDTQYF. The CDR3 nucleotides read TGTGCCAGTAACCCGGGAGGGCCAAGGGATACGCAGTATTTT. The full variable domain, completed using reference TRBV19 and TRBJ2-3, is DGGITQSPKYLFRKEGQNVTLSCEQNLNHDAMYWYRQDPGQGLRLIYYSQIVNDFQKGDIAEGYSVSREKKESFPLTVTSAQKNPTAFYLCASNPGGPRDTQYFGPGTRLTVL.

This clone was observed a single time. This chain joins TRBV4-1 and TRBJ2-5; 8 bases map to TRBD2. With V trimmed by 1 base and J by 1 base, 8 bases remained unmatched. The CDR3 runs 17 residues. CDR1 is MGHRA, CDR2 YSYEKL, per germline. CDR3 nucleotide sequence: TGCGCCAGCAGCCAAGGGCGAGGACTAGCCGCCCAAGAGACCCAGTACTTC. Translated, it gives CASSQGRGLAAQETQYF.

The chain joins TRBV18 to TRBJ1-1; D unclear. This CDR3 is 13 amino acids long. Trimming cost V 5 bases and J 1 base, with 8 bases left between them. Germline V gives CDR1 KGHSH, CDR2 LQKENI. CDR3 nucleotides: TGTGCCAGCTCAGTGGGAGAGAACACTGAAGCTTTCTTT. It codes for CASSVGENTEAFF.

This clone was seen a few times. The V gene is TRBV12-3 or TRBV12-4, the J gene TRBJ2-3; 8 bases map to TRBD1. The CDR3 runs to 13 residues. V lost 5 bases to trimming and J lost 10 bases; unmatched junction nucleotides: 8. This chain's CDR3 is CASSHNRQGSQYF. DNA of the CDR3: TGTGCCAGCAGTCACAATCGACAGGGGTCGCAGTATTTT.

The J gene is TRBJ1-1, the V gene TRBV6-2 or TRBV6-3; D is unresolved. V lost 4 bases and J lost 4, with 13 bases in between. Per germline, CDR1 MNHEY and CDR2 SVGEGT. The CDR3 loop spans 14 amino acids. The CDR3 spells CASSSPVLVTEAFF. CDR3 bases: TGTGCCAGCAGTTCCCCAGTTTTGGTCACTGAAGCTTTCTTT.

The CDR3 protein is CASSIVEAGVQETQYF. As DNA, the CDR3 is TGTGCCAGTAGTATAGTGGAAGCGGGGGTACAAGAGACCCAGTACTTC. The rearrangement uses TRBV19 and TRBJ2-5; 8 positions agree with TRBD2. CDR1 is LNHDA and CDR2 is SQIVND in the germline V gene (reference sequence). This CDR3 contains 16 residues. The V gene end was trimmed by 1 base and the J gene end by 2 bases; junction bases not matched to a gene: 6.